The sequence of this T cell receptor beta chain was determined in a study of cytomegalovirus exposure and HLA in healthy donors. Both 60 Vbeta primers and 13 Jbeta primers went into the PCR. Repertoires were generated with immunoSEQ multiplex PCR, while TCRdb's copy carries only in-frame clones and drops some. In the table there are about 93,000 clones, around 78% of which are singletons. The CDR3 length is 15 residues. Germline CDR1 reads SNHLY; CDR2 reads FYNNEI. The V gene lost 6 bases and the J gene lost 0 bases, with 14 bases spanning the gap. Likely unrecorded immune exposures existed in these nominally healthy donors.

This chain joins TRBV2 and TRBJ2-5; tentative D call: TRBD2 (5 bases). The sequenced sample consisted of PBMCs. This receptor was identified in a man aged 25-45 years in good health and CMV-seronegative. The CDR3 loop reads CASRGGTPYQETQYF. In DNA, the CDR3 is TGTGCCAGCAGAGGAGGAACGCCGTACCAAGAGACCCAGTACTTC. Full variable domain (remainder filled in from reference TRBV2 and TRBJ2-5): EPEVTQTPSHQVTQMGQEVILRCVPISNHLYFYWYRQILGQKVEFLVSFYNNEISEKSEIFDDQFSVERPDGSNFTLKIRSTKLEDSAMYFCASRGGTPYQETQYFGPGTRLLVL.